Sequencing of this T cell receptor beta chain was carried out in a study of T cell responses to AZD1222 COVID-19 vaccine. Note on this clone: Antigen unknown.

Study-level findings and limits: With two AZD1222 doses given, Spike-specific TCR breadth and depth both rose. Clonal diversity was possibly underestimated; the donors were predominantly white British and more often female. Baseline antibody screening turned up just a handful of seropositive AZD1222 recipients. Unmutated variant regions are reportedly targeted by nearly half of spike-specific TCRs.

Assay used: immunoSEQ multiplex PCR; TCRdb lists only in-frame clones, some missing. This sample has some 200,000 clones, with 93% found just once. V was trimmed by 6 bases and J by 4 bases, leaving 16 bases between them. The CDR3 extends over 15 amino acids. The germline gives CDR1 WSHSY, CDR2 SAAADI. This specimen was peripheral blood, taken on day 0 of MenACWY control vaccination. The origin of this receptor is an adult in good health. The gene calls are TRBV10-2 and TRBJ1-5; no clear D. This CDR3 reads CASRRSGLLNQPQHF. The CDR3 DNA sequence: TGCGCCAGCAGGAGGTCTGGACTCCTAAATCAGCCCCAGCATTTT.